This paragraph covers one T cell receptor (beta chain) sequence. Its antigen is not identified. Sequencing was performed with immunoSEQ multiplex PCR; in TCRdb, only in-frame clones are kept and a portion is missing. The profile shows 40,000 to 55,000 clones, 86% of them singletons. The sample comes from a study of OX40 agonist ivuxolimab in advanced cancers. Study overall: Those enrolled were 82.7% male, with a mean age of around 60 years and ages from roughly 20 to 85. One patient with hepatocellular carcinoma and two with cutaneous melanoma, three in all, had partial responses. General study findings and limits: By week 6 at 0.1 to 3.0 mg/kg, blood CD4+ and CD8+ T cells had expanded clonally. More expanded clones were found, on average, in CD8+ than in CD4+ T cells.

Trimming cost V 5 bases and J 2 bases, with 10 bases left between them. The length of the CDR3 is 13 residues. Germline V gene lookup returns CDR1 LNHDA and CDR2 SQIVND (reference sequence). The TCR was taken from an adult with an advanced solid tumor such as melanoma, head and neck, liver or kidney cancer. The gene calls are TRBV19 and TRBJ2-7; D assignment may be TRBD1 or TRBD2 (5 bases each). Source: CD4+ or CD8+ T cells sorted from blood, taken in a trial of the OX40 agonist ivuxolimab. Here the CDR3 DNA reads TGTGCCAGTAGTTTCCAGGGACCCTACGAGCAGTACTTC. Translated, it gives CASSFQGPYEQYF. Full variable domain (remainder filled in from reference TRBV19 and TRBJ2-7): DGGITQSPKYLFRKEGQNVTLSCEQNLNHDAMYWYRQDPGQGLRLIYYSQIVNDFQKGDIAEGYSVSREKKESFPLTVTSAQKNPTAFYLCASSFQGPYEQYFGPGTRLTVT.